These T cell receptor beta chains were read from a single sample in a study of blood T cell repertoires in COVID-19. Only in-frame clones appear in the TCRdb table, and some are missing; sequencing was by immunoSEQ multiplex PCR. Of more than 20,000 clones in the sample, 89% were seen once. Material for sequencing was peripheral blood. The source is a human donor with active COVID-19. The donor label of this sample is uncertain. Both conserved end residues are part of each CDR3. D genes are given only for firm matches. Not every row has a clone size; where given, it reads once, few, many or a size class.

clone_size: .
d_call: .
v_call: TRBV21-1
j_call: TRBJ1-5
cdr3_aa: CASSKGRTRASSNQPQHF
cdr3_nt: TGTGCCAGCAGCAAAGGAAGAACCAGGGCCAGTAGCAATCAGCCCCAGCATTTT

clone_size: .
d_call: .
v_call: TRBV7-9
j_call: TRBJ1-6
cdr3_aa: CASSLEGRPLHF
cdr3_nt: TGTGCCAGCAGCTTAGAGGGGCGGCCCCTCCACTTT

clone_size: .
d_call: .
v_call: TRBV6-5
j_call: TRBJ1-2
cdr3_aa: CASSYSTQGNIGYTF
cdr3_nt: TGTGCCAGCAGTTACTCGACCCAGGGGAATATTGGCTACACCTTC

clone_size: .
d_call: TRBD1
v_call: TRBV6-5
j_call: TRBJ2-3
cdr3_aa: CASSYGQGATTDTQYF
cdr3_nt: TGTGCCAGCAGTTACGGACAGGGGGCGACCACAGATACGCAGTATTTT

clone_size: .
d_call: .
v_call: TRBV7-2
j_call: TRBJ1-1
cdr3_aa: CASSLVTAASEAFF
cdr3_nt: TGTGCCAGCAGCTTAGTGACGGCGGCTTCTGAAGCTTTCTTT

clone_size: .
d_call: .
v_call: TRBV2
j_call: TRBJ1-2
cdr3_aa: CASLKDTSPGGYTF
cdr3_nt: TGTGCCAGTCTAAAGGACACTTCCCCAGGTGGCTACACCTTC

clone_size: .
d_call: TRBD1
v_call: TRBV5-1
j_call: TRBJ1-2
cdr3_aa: CASSGRGTGERTGGYTF
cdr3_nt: TGCGCCAGCAGCGGCCGCGGGACAGGGGAACGGACCGGCGGCTACACCTTC

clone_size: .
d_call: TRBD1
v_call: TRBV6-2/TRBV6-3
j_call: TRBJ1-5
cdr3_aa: CASSYPPPDRRIQPQHF
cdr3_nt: TGTGCCAGCAGTTACCCCCCGCCGGACAGGCGGATTCAGCCCCAGCATTTT

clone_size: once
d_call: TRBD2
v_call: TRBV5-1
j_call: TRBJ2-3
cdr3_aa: CASKPSGRAFTDTQYF
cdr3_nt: TGCGCCAGCAAACCCTCCGGGAGGGCCTTTACAGATACGCAGTATTTT

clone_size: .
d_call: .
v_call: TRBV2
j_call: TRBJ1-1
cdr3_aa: CAGTLEVMNTEAFF
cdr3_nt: TGTGCCGGAACCTTAGAGGTCATGAACACTGAAGCTTTCTTT

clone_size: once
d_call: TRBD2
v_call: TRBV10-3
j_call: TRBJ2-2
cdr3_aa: CATYFGLAWGGTGELFF
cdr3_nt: TGTGCCACCTACTTCGGACTAGCATGGGGTGGGACCGGGGAGCTGTTTTTT

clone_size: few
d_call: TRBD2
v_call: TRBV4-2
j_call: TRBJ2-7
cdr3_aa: CASSQEVGTGGPFEQYF
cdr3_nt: TGTGCCAGCAGCCAAGAGGTGGGGACGGGAGGGCCGTTTGAGCAGTACTTC

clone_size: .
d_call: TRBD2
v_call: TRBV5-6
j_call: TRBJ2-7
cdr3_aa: CASSPLGSASGRDEQYF
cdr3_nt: TGTGCCAGCAGCCCACTCGGCTCGGCTAGCGGGAGAGACGAGCAGTACTTC

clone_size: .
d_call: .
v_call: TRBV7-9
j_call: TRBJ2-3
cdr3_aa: CASSLALLTDTQYF
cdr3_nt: TGTGCCAGCAGCTTAGCCCTTCTCACAGATACGCAGTATTTT

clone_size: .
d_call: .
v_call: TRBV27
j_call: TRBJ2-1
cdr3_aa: CASSLLARGEQFF
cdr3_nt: TGTGCCAGCAGTTTACTAGCGAGGGGTGAGCAGTTCTTC

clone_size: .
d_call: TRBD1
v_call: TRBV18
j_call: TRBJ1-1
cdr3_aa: CASSHRDRGRQTEAFF
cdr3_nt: TGTGCCAGCTCACACCGGGACAGGGGGCGTCAGACTGAAGCTTTCTTT

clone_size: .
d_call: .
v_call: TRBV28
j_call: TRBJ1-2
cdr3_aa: CASSAPGTSGYGYTF
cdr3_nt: TGTGCCAGCAGTGCGCCCGGCACTTCGGGCTATGGCTACACCTTC

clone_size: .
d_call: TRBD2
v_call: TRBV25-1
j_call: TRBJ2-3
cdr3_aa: CASSVSPTSGDTQYF
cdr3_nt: TGTGCCAGCAGTGTCTCCCCGACTAGCGGGGATACGCAGTATTTT

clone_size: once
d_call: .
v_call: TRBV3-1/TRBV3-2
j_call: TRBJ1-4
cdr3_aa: CASSGGPASQKLFF
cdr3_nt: TGTGCCAGCAGCGGCGGTCCCGCAAGTCAAAAACTGTTTTTT

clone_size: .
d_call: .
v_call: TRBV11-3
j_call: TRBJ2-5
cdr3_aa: CASSPVSGVQETQYF
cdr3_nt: TGTGCCAGCAGCCCAGTTTCGGGAGTCCAAGAGACCCAGTACTTC

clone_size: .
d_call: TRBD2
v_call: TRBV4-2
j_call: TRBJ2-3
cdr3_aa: CASSEVAGADTQYF
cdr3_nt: TGTGCCAGCAGCGAAGTTGCGGGAGCAGATACGCAGTATTTT

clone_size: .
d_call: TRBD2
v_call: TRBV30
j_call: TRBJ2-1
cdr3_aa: CAWSWLAGDEQFF
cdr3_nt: TGTGCCTGGAGTTGGCTAGCGGGGGATGAGCAGTTCTTC

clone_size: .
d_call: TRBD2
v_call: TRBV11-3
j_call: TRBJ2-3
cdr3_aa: CASRAGAGGAGTQYF
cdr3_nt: TGTGCCAGCCGGGCGGGAGCGGGAGGTGCCGGGACGCAGTATTTT

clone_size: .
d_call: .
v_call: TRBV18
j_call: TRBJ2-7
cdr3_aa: CASAGDNSYEQYF
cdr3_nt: TGTGCCAGCGCTGGGGACAACTCCTACGAGCAGTACTTC